This T cell receptor beta chain came from a study of T cell repertoires in cytomegalovirus infection. Study-level results: It was HLA-C-restricted CMV-specific TCR beta clonotypes that dominated the response ex vivo.

Looked up from germline, CDR1 is SQVTM and CDR2 is ANQGSEA. With 4 bases removed from V and 3 bases from J, the gap between germline ends came to 10 bases. The CDR3 is made up of 13 amino acids. TCRdb independently ran MiXCR on the reads; one entry per CDR3 protein. The table lists over 250,000 distinct CDR3 sequences, 20% to 25% of them singletons. This clonotype came up a few times. Its target is unknown. The sample was cultured PBMCs, taken from culture after CMV antigen stimulation. The receptor comes from a human donor in good health (CMV status not recorded). Some clones in this sample may be carry-over from other donors' samples. This rearrangement joins TRBV29-1 to TRBJ1-5; weak D call: TRBD1 (5 bases). CDR3 nucleotide sequence: TGCAGCGTTGGGGACGTCAACAATCAGCCCCAGCATTTT. This translates into CSVGDVNNQPQHF.